This record covers a single TCR beta chain. One end of the junction fails to match germline, which may point to a read error. In the original analysis: By means of reference gene primer amplification, nucleated cell counts were estimated. Sequencing used immunoSEQ multiplex PCR; TCRdb keeps in-frame clones, though not all of them. D and trimming were read from the DNA, whereas the V and J calls and clone size are those reported in that table. Here the sample spans about 100,000 clones, roughly four fifths being singletons. CDR1 is SSHAT, CDR2 FNYEAQ, per germline (reference sequence). The CDR3 consists of 16 residues. The data originate from a study of blood T cell repertoires in COVID-19. Study as a whole: Acute and convalescent COVID-19 samples came from the United States, Italy and Spain. PBMCs, B-cell-depleted T cells, or T cells provided the cDNA or gDNA that made up the material.

The chain carries TRBV7-7 and TRBJ1-5, with 9 positions matching TRBD1. Sequencing was done on a sample of peripheral blood. The origin of this receptor is an older woman with acute or convalescent COVID-19. CDR3 nucleotide sequence: TGTGCTAGCAGCCAACAGGGGGCTAGGGGCAATCAGCCCCAGCATTTT. Residues: CASSQQGARGNQPQHF.